A selection of T cell receptor beta chains follows, all from one sample in a study of Ad26.COV2.S vaccination and SARS-CoV-2 variants. TCRdb's table, derived via immunoSEQ multiplex PCR, lists solely in-frame clones and lacks some. The table records roughly 300,000 clones, 86% of them present only once. The sequenced sample was peripheral blood, obtained in a trial of Ad26.COV2.S vaccine versus placebo. These receptors originate from a person aged 18-60 years who received the Ad26.COV2.S COVID-19 vaccine or a placebo. The CDR3 runs from the conserved cysteine through the conserved F or W. D genes are given only for firm matches. A row's size may be missing; if present it is once, few, many or a size class.

CDR3nt: TGTGCCAGCAGGGGGACAGGGTCAGAGACCCAGTACTTC
CDR3aa: CASRGTGSETQYF
d_gene: TRBD1
abundance: .
v_gene: TRBV7-2
j_gene: TRBJ2-5

CDR3nt: TGCGCCAGCGGAACGAATCGGAGTCCAACTAATGAAAAACTGTTTTTT
CDR3aa: CASGTNRSPTNEKLFF
d_gene: .
abundance: once
v_gene: TRBV10-2
j_gene: TRBJ1-4

CDR3nt: TGTGCCAGCAGCGCCGGGACTAGCGGGAGGAATAACACAGATACGCAGTATTTT
CDR3aa: CASSAGTSGRNNTDTQYF
d_gene: TRBD2
abundance: .
v_gene: TRBV11-3
j_gene: TRBJ2-3

CDR3nt: TGTGCCAGCAGCCCCTCGGGGAGCCAAGAGACCCAGTACTTC
CDR3aa: CASSPSGSQETQYF
d_gene: .
abundance: once
v_gene: TRBV6-5
j_gene: TRBJ2-5

CDR3nt: TGTGCCACCGGTAGACAGGCCCTGAACACTGAAGCTTTCTTT
CDR3aa: CATGRQALNTEAFF
d_gene: .
abundance: .
v_gene: TRBV28
j_gene: TRBJ1-1

CDR3nt: TGCGCCAGCAGCACCGGAGCTAACTATGGCTACACCTTC
CDR3aa: CASSTGANYGYTF
d_gene: .
abundance: .
v_gene: TRBV4-3
j_gene: TRBJ1-2

CDR3nt: TGTGCCAGCAGCTCCCGAGGTCGTCCCTACGAGCAGTACTTC
CDR3aa: CASSSRGRPYEQYF
d_gene: .
abundance: .
v_gene: TRBV5-4
j_gene: TRBJ2-7

CDR3nt: TGTGCCAGCAGGGAGGGATTAGTAGGAGAGACCCAGTACTTC
CDR3aa: CASREGLVGETQYF
d_gene: .
abundance: .
v_gene: TRBV6-5
j_gene: TRBJ2-5

CDR3nt: TGTGCCAGCAGTTCGGGACAGGGACAGACCCAGTACTTC
CDR3aa: CASSSGQGQTQYF
d_gene: TRBD1
abundance: few
v_gene: TRBV28
j_gene: TRBJ2-5

CDR3nt: TGTGCCAGCAGCCAGACACCGGGACAGGGAGGCTCACCCCTCCACTTT
CDR3aa: CASSQTPGQGGSPLHF
d_gene: TRBD1
abundance: .
v_gene: TRBV27
j_gene: TRBJ1-6

CDR3nt: TGCAGCGTTTCGACAGGCGAGAACACTGAAGCTTTCTTT
CDR3aa: CSVSTGENTEAFF
d_gene: .
abundance: .
v_gene: TRBV29-1
j_gene: TRBJ1-1

CDR3nt: TGCGCCAGCAGCCAAGTCAACAGGGCCAACGAGCAGTACTTC
CDR3aa: CASSQVNRANEQYF
d_gene: .
abundance: .
v_gene: TRBV4-1
j_gene: TRBJ2-7

CDR3nt: TGCGCCAGCAGCCAGGAACCGGGACACCTAGCCTACGAGCAGTACTTC
CDR3aa: CASSQEPGHLAYEQYF
d_gene: .
abundance: .
v_gene: TRBV4-1
j_gene: TRBJ2-7

CDR3nt: TGTGCCAGCAGTGAAGAGGGGCAGGTCTATAGCAATCAGCCCCAGCATTTT
CDR3aa: CASSEEGQVYSNQPQHF
d_gene: .
abundance: .
v_gene: TRBV6-1
j_gene: TRBJ1-5

CDR3nt: TGCAGTGCTAGTGGGGACAGGGCCATCGGGGCTGAAGCTTTCTTT
CDR3aa: CSASGDRAIGAEAFF
d_gene: TRBD1
abundance: .
v_gene: TRBV20-1
j_gene: TRBJ1-1

CDR3nt: TGTGCCAGCACCTCCCATCAGGGCCCCTATAATTCACCCCTCCACTTT
CDR3aa: CASTSHQGPYNSPLHF
d_gene: .
abundance: .
v_gene: TRBV28
j_gene: TRBJ1-6

CDR3nt: TGCGCCAGCAGCCAAGATAGGGGACAGGGAGCCAACGAGCAGTACTTC
CDR3aa: CASSQDRGQGANEQYF
d_gene: TRBD1
abundance: .
v_gene: TRBV4-3
j_gene: TRBJ2-7

CDR3nt: TGTGCCAGCAGAGGGTACAATGAGCAGTTCTTC
CDR3aa: CASRGYNEQFF
d_gene: .
abundance: .
v_gene: TRBV2
j_gene: TRBJ2-1

CDR3nt: TGCGCCAGCAGCCTATTTGGGGACAAGTTGTACGAGCAGTACTTC
CDR3aa: CASSLFGDKLYEQYF
d_gene: .
abundance: once
v_gene: TRBV5-1
j_gene: TRBJ2-7

CDR3nt: TGTGCCAGCAGCTTAGGGCGTCTAGCGGGGGGGACGTACAATGAGCAGTTCTTC
CDR3aa: CASSLGRLAGGTYNEQFF
d_gene: TRBD2
abundance: .
v_gene: TRBV11-2
j_gene: TRBJ2-1

CDR3nt: TGTGCCAGCAGCTTAGGCGGACTAAACACAGATACGCAGTATTTT
CDR3aa: CASSLGGLNTDTQYF
d_gene: .
abundance: once
v_gene: TRBV7-3
j_gene: TRBJ2-3

CDR3nt: TGTGCCAGCAGTTCCTCAGGGATAGGACCCATATATTTT
CDR3aa: CASSSSGIGPIYF
d_gene: .
abundance: .
v_gene: TRBV6-5
j_gene: TRBJ1-3

CDR3nt: TGTGCCTGGAGTGTAACCTACAATGAGCAGTTCTTC
CDR3aa: CAWSVTYNEQFF
d_gene: .
abundance: .
v_gene: TRBV30
j_gene: TRBJ2-1

CDR3nt: TGTGCCAGCAGTTCGCCGGGACTAGCGGGAGTGGGGAATGAGCAGTTCTTC
CDR3aa: CASSSPGLAGVGNEQFF
d_gene: TRBD2
abundance: .
v_gene: TRBV6-2/TRBV6-3
j_gene: TRBJ2-1

CDR3nt: TGTGCCAGCAGTTTGGTTCGGGAGGGGAGCGAGCAGTACTTC
CDR3aa: CASSLVREGSEQYF
d_gene: TRBD2
abundance: once
v_gene: TRBV28
j_gene: TRBJ2-7

CDR3nt: TGTGCCAGCAGCGATAGCGGGAGCAATCAAGAGACCCAGTACTTC
CDR3aa: CASSDSGSNQETQYF
d_gene: TRBD2
abundance: once
v_gene: TRBV9
j_gene: TRBJ2-5

CDR3nt: TGTGCCACCAGTGCCACATCCGGGACAGGGCAAGATACGCAGTATTTT
CDR3aa: CATSATSGTGQDTQYF
d_gene: TRBD1
abundance: .
v_gene: TRBV24-1
j_gene: TRBJ2-3

CDR3nt: TGTGCCAGCAGCCTCCATGCGGAACTGACCTACGAGCAGTACTTC
CDR3aa: CASSLHAELTYEQYF
d_gene: .
abundance: .
v_gene: TRBV7-2
j_gene: TRBJ2-7

CDR3nt: TGTGCCAGCAGTCCCAGCCTTAATGATGAAAAACTGTTTTTT
CDR3aa: CASSPSLNDEKLFF
d_gene: .
abundance: .
v_gene: TRBV2
j_gene: TRBJ1-4

CDR3nt: TGCGCCAGCAGTCAAGTGGGACAGGGGACACATAGCAATCAGCCCCAGCATTTT
CDR3aa: CASSQVGQGTHSNQPQHF
d_gene: TRBD1
abundance: .
v_gene: TRBV23-1
j_gene: TRBJ1-5

CDR3nt: TGTGCCAGCAGTGAAGGCGTCGGGGCTTCCGGGGAGCTGTTTTTT
CDR3aa: CASSEGVGASGELFF
d_gene: .
abundance: .
v_gene: TRBV6-1
j_gene: TRBJ2-2

CDR3nt: TGTGCCAGCAGCTTAAGGTCAGGGATAGACATTCAGTACTTC
CDR3aa: CASSLRSGIDIQYF
d_gene: .
abundance: once
v_gene: TRBV11-2
j_gene: TRBJ2-4

CDR3nt: TGTGCCAGCAGCGTCATGTCCGGGACAGGGAATTCACCCCTCCACTTT
CDR3aa: CASSVMSGTGNSPLHF
d_gene: TRBD1
abundance: few
v_gene: TRBV2
j_gene: TRBJ1-6

CDR3nt: TGTGCCAGCAGTTACTCGAGTGTGGGGGGTATCTACGAGCAGTACTTC
CDR3aa: CASSYSSVGGIYEQYF
d_gene: .
abundance: .
v_gene: TRBV6-5
j_gene: TRBJ2-7

CDR3nt: TGTGCCAGTAGTTCCCGCCAGCATTTT
CDR3aa: CASSSRQHF
d_gene: .
abundance: .
v_gene: TRBV19
j_gene: TRBJ1-5

CDR3nt: TGTGCCAGTAGAATTACAGGGGAGTGGGGCAATCAGCCCCAGCATTTT
CDR3aa: CASRITGEWGNQPQHF
d_gene: TRBD1
abundance: .
v_gene: TRBV19
j_gene: TRBJ1-5

CDR3nt: TGTGCCAGCAGTTTGGGCCGCGATCAGCCCCAGCATTTT
CDR3aa: CASSLGRDQPQHF
d_gene: .
abundance: .
v_gene: TRBV27
j_gene: TRBJ1-5

CDR3nt: TGTGCCAGCAGTTTGGGGACGGTCGAGCAGTACTTC
CDR3aa: CASSLGTVEQYF
d_gene: .
abundance: once
v_gene: TRBV12-3/TRBV12-4
j_gene: TRBJ2-7

CDR3nt: TGTGCCAGCAGTTACAGCATGGGGGGGATGAGCCTCGAAGCTTTCTTT
CDR3aa: CASSYSMGGMSLEAFF
d_gene: .
abundance: .
v_gene: TRBV6-5
j_gene: TRBJ1-1

CDR3nt: TGTGCCTTAAGTGGAGCTTGGGAGCAGTACTTC
CDR3aa: CALSGAWEQYF
d_gene: .
abundance: .
v_gene: TRBV30
j_gene: TRBJ2-7

CDR3nt: TGTGCCAGCTCCCCCGGCCATTCGTATTCCTACGAGCAGTACTTC
CDR3aa: CASSPGHSYSYEQYF
d_gene: .
abundance: .
v_gene: TRBV28
j_gene: TRBJ2-7

CDR3nt: TGTGCCAGCAGCTTAGAGTTTGGCGCCCTCTACGAGCAGTACTTC
CDR3aa: CASSLEFGALYEQYF
d_gene: .
abundance: few
v_gene: TRBV11-2
j_gene: TRBJ2-7

CDR3nt: TGTGCCAGCAGCGGCAGACAGGGGGCATATGAAAAACTGTTTTTT
CDR3aa: CASSGRQGAYEKLFF
d_gene: TRBD1
abundance: .
v_gene: TRBV7-9
j_gene: TRBJ1-4

CDR3nt: TGTGCCAGCAGTTTGGGGACCACCGAAGAGACCCAGTACTTC
CDR3aa: CASSLGTTEETQYF
d_gene: .
abundance: .
v_gene: TRBV28
j_gene: TRBJ2-5

CDR3nt: TGTGCCAGCAGTTCCGACAGCTACAATGAGCAGTTCTTC
CDR3aa: CASSSDSYNEQFF
d_gene: .
abundance: .
v_gene: TRBV2
j_gene: TRBJ2-1